This T cell receptor beta chain was identified in a study of human CD8 memory T cell subsets. The TPEX subset meant dysfunctional early memory CD8+ cells, CCR7+ PD-1+ TIGIT+. RNA originated from duplicate vials containing some 150,000 sorted CD8+ T cells per subset. Preparation of the TCR beta libraries relied on UMI-labeled 5' RACE. Using the 5' RACE reads, TCRdb records one entry per CDR3 protein without DNA. In all, the sample yields thousands of distinct CDR3 sequences. Its frequency marks this clonotype as medium-sized (0.01 to 0.1%). Germline CDR1 SGDLS, CDR2 YYNGEE. The CDR3 has 15 amino acids. This rearrangement joins TRBV9 to TRBJ1-5. Sequencing used CD8+ T cells from PBMCs. The source is a human donor in good health. CDR3 residues: CASSVGRNPNQPQHF.